Below, 4 T cell receptor beta chains from the same sample are listed, as sequenced in a study of T-cell memory formation after mild COVID-19. In TCRdb, the 5' RACE reads were re-called with MiXCR into one record per CDR3 protein. Of nearly 350,000 distinct CDR3 sequences listed, 10% to 15% are singletons. Specimen: PBMCs or a T cell subset sorted from them (not recorded which). The receptors come from a man in his late teens or twenties who had mild COVID-19 (a few samples of this study predate the infection). Cell type and time point are not known.

The gene calls are TRBV5-1 and TRBJ2-2; tentatively, D is TRBD2 (5 bases). The CDR3 runs 13 residues. The germline gives CDR1 SGHRS, CDR2 YFSETQ. Trimming shortened V by 3 bases and J by 9 bases, and 12 bases separated the two germline ends. The CDR3 nucleotides read TGCGCCAGCAGCTACAACGCGGGCAGGGAGCTGTTTTTT. This encodes CASSYNAGRELFF.

The genes are TRBV28 and TRBJ2-7, with D unresolved. CDR1 MDHEN and CDR2 SYDVKM come from the germline V gene. The CDR3 has 12 residues. Trimming left V 5 bases short and J 2 bases short, with 7 bases between. The CDR3, as DNA: TGTGCCAGCAGTGCGACAACCTACGAGCAGTACTTC. Protein: CASSATTYEQYF. Together with reference TRBV28 and TRBJ2-7, the CDR3 gives the full variable domain: DVKVTQSSRYLVKRTGEKVFLECVQDMDHENMFWYRQDPGLGLRLIYFSYDVKMKEKGDIPEGYSVSREKKERFSLILESASTNQTSMYLCASSATTYEQYFGPGTRLTVT.

The table lists this clonotype with a few counts. The rearrangement uses TRBV7-2 and TRBJ2-1; perhaps TRBD2 as D (6 bases). With 6 bases removed from V and 0 bases from J, the gap between germline ends came to 15 bases. The CDR3 has 16 amino acids. Germline V lookup: CDR1 SGHTA, CDR2 FQGNSA. CDR3 sequence reads: CASRPRGETSYNEQFF. The CDR3 region has the DNA TGTGCCAGCAGGCCACGCGGGGAAACCTCCTACAATGAGCAGTTCTTC.

The chain employs TRBV25-1 and TRBJ2-7, with TRBD1 matching over 8 bases. The CDR3 totals 16 residues. Germline V CDR1 and CDR2: MGHDK, SYGVNS. The trim removed 4 bases at V and 3 bases at J, leaving 11 bases unmatched. The CDR3 spells CASSAHMPTGDYEQYF. The CDR3 DNA reads as TGTGCCAGCAGTGCCCACATGCCGACAGGGGACTACGAGCAGTACTTC.